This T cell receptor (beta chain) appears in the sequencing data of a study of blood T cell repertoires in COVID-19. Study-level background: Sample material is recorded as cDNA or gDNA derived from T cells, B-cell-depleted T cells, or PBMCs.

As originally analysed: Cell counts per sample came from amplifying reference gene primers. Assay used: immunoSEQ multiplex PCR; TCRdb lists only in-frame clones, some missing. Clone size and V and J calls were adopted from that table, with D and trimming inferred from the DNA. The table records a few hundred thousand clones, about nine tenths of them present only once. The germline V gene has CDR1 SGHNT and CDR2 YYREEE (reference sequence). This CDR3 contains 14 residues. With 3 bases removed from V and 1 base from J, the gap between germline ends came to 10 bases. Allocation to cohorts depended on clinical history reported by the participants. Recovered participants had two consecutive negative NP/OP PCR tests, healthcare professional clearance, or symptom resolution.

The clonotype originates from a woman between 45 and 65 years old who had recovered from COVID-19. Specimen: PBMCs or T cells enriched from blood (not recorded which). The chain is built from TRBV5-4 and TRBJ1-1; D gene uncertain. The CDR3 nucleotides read TGTGCCAGCAGCTGGGGAGGCAGGAACACTGAAGCTTTCTTT. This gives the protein CASSWGGRNTEAFF.